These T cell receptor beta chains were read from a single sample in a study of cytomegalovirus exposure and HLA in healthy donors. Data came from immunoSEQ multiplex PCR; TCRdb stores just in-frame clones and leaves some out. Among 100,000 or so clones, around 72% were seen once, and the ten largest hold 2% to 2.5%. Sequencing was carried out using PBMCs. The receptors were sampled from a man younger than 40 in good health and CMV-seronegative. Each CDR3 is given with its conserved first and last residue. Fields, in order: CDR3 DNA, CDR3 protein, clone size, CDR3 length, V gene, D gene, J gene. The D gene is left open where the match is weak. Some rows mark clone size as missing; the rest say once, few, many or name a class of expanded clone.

cdr3_nt: TGTGCCAGCAGCCTCTGGAACACTGAAGCTTTCTTT
cdr3_aa: CASSLWNTEAFF
clone_size: -
cdr3_length: 12
v_call: TRBV7-6
d_call: -
j_call: TRBJ1-1

cdr3_nt: TGTGCCAGCAGTTCCACAGGGGTCGATGAGCAGTTCTTC
cdr3_aa: CASSSTGVDEQFF
clone_size: few
cdr3_length: 13
v_call: TRBV6-5
d_call: TRBD1
j_call: TRBJ2-1

cdr3_nt: TGTGCCAGCAGCGCCGGGACAGGGGGTGAAGCTTTCTTT
cdr3_aa: CASSAGTGGEAFF
clone_size: -
cdr3_length: 13
v_call: TRBV9
d_call: TRBD1
j_call: TRBJ1-1

cdr3_nt: TGTGCCAGCAGCCCAACAGGGGGTGGCTACACCTTC
cdr3_aa: CASSPTGGGYTF
clone_size: -
cdr3_length: 12
v_call: TRBV11-2
d_call: TRBD1
j_call: TRBJ1-2

cdr3_nt: TGTGCCAGCAGTTACCTCCAGGGAAACGAGCAGTACTTC
cdr3_aa: CASSYLQGNEQYF
clone_size: few
cdr3_length: 13
v_call: TRBV6-5
d_call: -
j_call: TRBJ2-7

cdr3_nt: TGCAGCGTCCGGACAGGGGTGGGCGAGCAGTACTTC
cdr3_aa: CSVRTGVGEQYF
clone_size: -
cdr3_length: 12
v_call: TRBV29-1
d_call: TRBD1
j_call: TRBJ2-7

cdr3_nt: TGTGCCTGGAGAAGCGGACAGCTAGAAGCTTTCTTT
cdr3_aa: CAWRSGQLEAFF
clone_size: -
cdr3_length: 12
v_call: TRBV30
d_call: -
j_call: TRBJ1-1

cdr3_nt: TGTGCCAGCAGCCCAGGAGGATCCCAGGGACAATACGAGCAGTACTTC
cdr3_aa: CASSPGGSQGQYEQYF
clone_size: -
cdr3_length: 16
v_call: TRBV9
d_call: -
j_call: TRBJ2-7

cdr3_nt: TGCGCCAGCAGCTTGGAATCCGGTCTGAGCTCTGGAAACACCATATATTTT
cdr3_aa: CASSLESGLSSGNTIYF
clone_size: -
cdr3_length: 17
v_call: TRBV5-1
d_call: -
j_call: TRBJ1-3

cdr3_nt: TGCGCCAGCAGCCCGGACAGAGCTAAATGGGCAACTAATGAAAAACTGTTTTTT
cdr3_aa: CASSPDRAKWATNEKLFF
clone_size: -
cdr3_length: 18
v_call: TRBV4-3
d_call: -
j_call: TRBJ1-4

cdr3_nt: TGTGCCTGGGACAAGGACAGGGGGCTCGAGCAGTACTTC
cdr3_aa: CAWDKDRGLEQYF
clone_size: -
cdr3_length: 13
v_call: TRBV30
d_call: TRBD1
j_call: TRBJ2-7

cdr3_nt: TGCGCCAGCAGCGCCTCAGGGACAGGGGGATTGCAAGAGACCCAGTACTTC
cdr3_aa: CASSASGTGGLQETQYF
clone_size: -
cdr3_length: 17
v_call: TRBV5-1
d_call: TRBD1
j_call: TRBJ2-5

cdr3_nt: TGTGCCAGCAGCGTAGCTCCGGGATTTCGGGAGGGCACCGGGGAGCTGTTTTTT
cdr3_aa: CASSVAPGFREGTGELFF
clone_size: -
cdr3_length: 18
v_call: TRBV9
d_call: TRBD2
j_call: TRBJ2-2

cdr3_nt: TGTGCCAGCAGTTTAATACCGGGACACTACGAGCAGTACTTC
cdr3_aa: CASSLIPGHYEQYF
clone_size: once
cdr3_length: 14
v_call: TRBV7-2
d_call: -
j_call: TRBJ2-7

cdr3_nt: TGTGCCAGCAGTGACTCCAAAAACCTCAGGGGGTATCAGTACAATGAGCAGTTCTTC
cdr3_aa: CASSDSKNLRGYQYNEQFF
clone_size: -
cdr3_length: 19
v_call: TRBV6-4
d_call: TRBD1
j_call: TRBJ2-1

cdr3_nt: TGCAGCGTTGAAACAGGGGGAGGAGAGACCCAGTACTTC
cdr3_aa: CSVETGGGETQYF
clone_size: -
cdr3_length: 13
v_call: TRBV29-1
d_call: TRBD1
j_call: TRBJ2-5

cdr3_nt: TGTGCCAGTGATTGGGGGACAGGAGAGAACACCGGGGAGCTGTTTTTT
cdr3_aa: CASDWGTGENTGELFF
clone_size: -
cdr3_length: 16
v_call: TRBV19
d_call: TRBD1
j_call: TRBJ2-2

cdr3_nt: TGTGCCAGCAGCTTAGCGCCAGGCAATATACAAGAGACCCAGTACTTC
cdr3_aa: CASSLAPGNIQETQYF
clone_size: -
cdr3_length: 16
v_call: TRBV7-2
d_call: -
j_call: TRBJ2-5

cdr3_nt: TGTGCCAGCAGCTTAAACAGTGACTCTGGAAACACCATATATTTT
cdr3_aa: CASSLNSDSGNTIYF
clone_size: -
cdr3_length: 15
v_call: TRBV7-6
d_call: -
j_call: TRBJ1-3

cdr3_nt: TGTGCCAGCAGCCGGGGGGGGAATACCTACGAGCAGTACTTC
cdr3_aa: CASSRGGNTYEQYF
clone_size: -
cdr3_length: 14
v_call: TRBV6-5
d_call: TRBD2
j_call: TRBJ2-7

cdr3_nt: TGTGCCAGCAGCCCCTTTCTAGCAGACGAGCAGTACTTC
cdr3_aa: CASSPFLADEQYF
clone_size: -
cdr3_length: 13
v_call: TRBV9
d_call: -
j_call: TRBJ2-7

cdr3_nt: TGTGCCAGCAGCTTAGAACGGGGGGCATATGGCTACACCTTC
cdr3_aa: CASSLERGAYGYTF
clone_size: -
cdr3_length: 14
v_call: TRBV7-2
d_call: -
j_call: TRBJ1-2

cdr3_nt: TGTGCCAGCAGCCCGACAGGGGACTATGGCTACACCTTC
cdr3_aa: CASSPTGDYGYTF
clone_size: -
cdr3_length: 13
v_call: TRBV5-5
d_call: TRBD1
j_call: TRBJ1-2

cdr3_nt: TGCGCCAGCAGCCAAGATGGGACAGGGGGTAAGAATAGCAATCAGCCCCAGCATTTT
cdr3_aa: CASSQDGTGGKNSNQPQHF
clone_size: few
cdr3_length: 19
v_call: TRBV4-1
d_call: TRBD1
j_call: TRBJ1-5

cdr3_nt: TGCGCCAGCAGGGATCTAATCGGGGGAGCAGATACGCAGTATTTT
cdr3_aa: CASRDLIGGADTQYF
clone_size: -
cdr3_length: 15
v_call: TRBV4-1
d_call: -
j_call: TRBJ2-3

cdr3_nt: TGCGCCAGCAGCCAAGATCCAGGCCTGATGGGCCCAGATACGCAGTATTTT
cdr3_aa: CASSQDPGLMGPDTQYF
clone_size: -
cdr3_length: 17
v_call: TRBV4-3
d_call: -
j_call: TRBJ2-3

cdr3_nt: TGCGCCAGCAGCTTGGAAGGGACAGGGCCCTACGAGCAGTACTTC
cdr3_aa: CASSLEGTGPYEQYF
clone_size: -
cdr3_length: 15
v_call: TRBV5-1
d_call: TRBD1
j_call: TRBJ2-7

cdr3_nt: TGCGCCAGCAGCCAAGATACGGACAGGGAAGCTTTCTTT
cdr3_aa: CASSQDTDREAFF
clone_size: few
cdr3_length: 13
v_call: TRBV4-1
d_call: TRBD1
j_call: TRBJ1-1

cdr3_nt: TGTGCCAGCAGCTTGGGTTCCCCCATTAGCGGGAGGGCCCCTGAGCAGTTCTTC
cdr3_aa: CASSLGSPISGRAPEQFF
clone_size: -
cdr3_length: 18
v_call: TRBV5-4
d_call: TRBD2
j_call: TRBJ2-1

cdr3_nt: TGTGCCAGCAGTGTTGGACAGCTCAATCAGCCCCAGCATTTT
cdr3_aa: CASSVGQLNQPQHF
clone_size: -
cdr3_length: 14
v_call: TRBV27
d_call: -
j_call: TRBJ1-5

cdr3_nt: TGTGCCAGCTCGCTCGGACAAACCCGAAGGCAGTTCTTC
cdr3_aa: CASSLGQTRRQFF
clone_size: -
cdr3_length: 13
v_call: TRBV18
d_call: -
j_call: TRBJ2-1

cdr3_nt: TGTGCCAGCAGCGCCGGGACGGGACAAAACACCGGGGAGCTGTTTTTT
cdr3_aa: CASSAGTGQNTGELFF
clone_size: -
cdr3_length: 16
v_call: TRBV7-9
d_call: -
j_call: TRBJ2-2

cdr3_nt: TGTGCCAGCAGCCGGGACAGGGGTGTTCGAGGGAGTGGCACAGATACGCAGTATTTT
cdr3_aa: CASSRDRGVRGSGTDTQYF
clone_size: -
cdr3_length: 19
v_call: TRBV19
d_call: TRBD1
j_call: TRBJ2-3

cdr3_nt: TGTGCCAGCAGCTTAAGGGGGGACACCGGGGAGCTGTTTTTT
cdr3_aa: CASSLRGDTGELFF
clone_size: -
cdr3_length: 14
v_call: TRBV7-3
d_call: -
j_call: TRBJ2-2

cdr3_nt: TGCGCCAGCACCGGGGGGACACCCCTCGGTAACACTGAAGCTTTCTTT
cdr3_aa: CASTGGTPLGNTEAFF
clone_size: -
cdr3_length: 16
v_call: TRBV23-1
d_call: -
j_call: TRBJ1-1

cdr3_nt: TGTGCCAGCACCCGATCACCGGGACAGGGGTTATACGAGCAGTACTTC
cdr3_aa: CASTRSPGQGLYEQYF
clone_size: -
cdr3_length: 16
v_call: TRBV6-6
d_call: TRBD1
j_call: TRBJ2-7

cdr3_nt: TGCAGCGCACATACAGGGGCTAATGAAAAACTGTTTTTT
cdr3_aa: CSAHTGANEKLFF
clone_size: -
cdr3_length: 13
v_call: TRBV29-1
d_call: TRBD1
j_call: TRBJ1-4

cdr3_nt: TGTGCCAGCAGCTCCAGGGCGGTCGGGGAAAAACTGTTTTTT
cdr3_aa: CASSSRAVGEKLFF
clone_size: -
cdr3_length: 14
v_call: TRBV11-2
d_call: -
j_call: TRBJ1-4

cdr3_nt: TGTGCCAGCAGCTTCGGACAGAACACTGAAGCTTTCTTT
cdr3_aa: CASSFGQNTEAFF
clone_size: few
cdr3_length: 13
v_call: TRBV13
d_call: -
j_call: TRBJ1-1

cdr3_nt: TGTGCCATCAGCGGCCTTTCCGAGGCAGATACGCAGTATTTT
cdr3_aa: CAISGLSEADTQYF
clone_size: -
cdr3_length: 14
v_call: TRBV10-3
d_call: -
j_call: TRBJ2-3

cdr3_nt: TGTGCCTGGAGGGAAAACGGACAGGGAGGCTACACCTTC
cdr3_aa: CAWRENGQGGYTF
clone_size: -
cdr3_length: 13
v_call: TRBV30
d_call: TRBD1
j_call: TRBJ1-2